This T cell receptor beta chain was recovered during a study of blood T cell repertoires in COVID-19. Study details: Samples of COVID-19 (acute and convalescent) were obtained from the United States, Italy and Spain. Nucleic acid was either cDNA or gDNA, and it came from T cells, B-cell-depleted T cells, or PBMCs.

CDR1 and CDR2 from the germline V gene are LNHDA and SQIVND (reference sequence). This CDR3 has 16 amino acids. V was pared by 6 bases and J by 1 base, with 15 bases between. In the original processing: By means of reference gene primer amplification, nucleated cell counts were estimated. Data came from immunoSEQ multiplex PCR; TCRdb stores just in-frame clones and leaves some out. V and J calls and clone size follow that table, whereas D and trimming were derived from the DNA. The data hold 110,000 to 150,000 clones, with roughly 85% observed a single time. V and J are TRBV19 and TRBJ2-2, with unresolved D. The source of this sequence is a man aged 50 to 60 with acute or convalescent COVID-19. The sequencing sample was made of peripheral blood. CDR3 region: CASSPVTTLNTGELFF. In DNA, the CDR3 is TGTGCCAGTAGCCCAGTCACTACCCTGAACACCGGGGAGCTGTTTTTT.